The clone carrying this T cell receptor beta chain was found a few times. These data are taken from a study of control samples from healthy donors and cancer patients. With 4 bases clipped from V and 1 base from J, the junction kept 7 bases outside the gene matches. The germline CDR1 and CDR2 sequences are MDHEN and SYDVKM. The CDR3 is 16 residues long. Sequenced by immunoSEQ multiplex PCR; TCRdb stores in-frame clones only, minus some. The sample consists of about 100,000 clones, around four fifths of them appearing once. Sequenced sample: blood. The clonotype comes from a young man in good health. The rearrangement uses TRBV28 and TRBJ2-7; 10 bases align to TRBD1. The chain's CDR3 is CASSSPRTGGSYEQYF. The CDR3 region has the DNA TGTGCCAGCAGTTCCCCCCGGACAGGGGGTTCCTACGAGCAGTACTTC.